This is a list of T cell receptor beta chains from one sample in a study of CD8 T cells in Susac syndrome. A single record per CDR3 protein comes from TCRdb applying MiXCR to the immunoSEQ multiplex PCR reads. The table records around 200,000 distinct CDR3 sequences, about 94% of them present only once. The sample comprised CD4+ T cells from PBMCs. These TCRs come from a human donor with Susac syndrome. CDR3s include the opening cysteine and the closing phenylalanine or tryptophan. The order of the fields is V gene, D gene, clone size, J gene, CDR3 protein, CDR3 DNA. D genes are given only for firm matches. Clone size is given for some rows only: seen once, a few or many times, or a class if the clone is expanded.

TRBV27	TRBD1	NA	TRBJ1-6	CASSLWDSSSPLHF	TGTGCCAGCAGTTTATGGGACAGCTCTTCACCCCTCCACTTT
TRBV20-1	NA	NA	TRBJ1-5	CSVSNWAVSFKAQHF	TGCAGTGTATCTAATTGGGCCGTCAGTTTTAAGGCCCAGCATTTT
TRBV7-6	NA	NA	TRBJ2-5	CASSSPVQTQYF	TGTGCCAGCAGCTCCCCAGTACAGACCCAGTACTTC
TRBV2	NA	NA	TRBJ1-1	CASSEALGGKAFF	TGTGCCAGCAGTGAAGCGCTGGGGGGCAAAGCTTTCTTT
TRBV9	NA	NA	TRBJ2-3	CASSVWPTRSTDTQYF	TGTGCCAGCAGCGTATGGCCCACAAGAAGCACAGATACGCAGTATTTT
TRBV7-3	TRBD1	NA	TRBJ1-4	CASSLTAGGNEKLFF	TGTGCCAGCAGCTTAACGGCAGGGGGCAACGAAAAACTGTTTTTT
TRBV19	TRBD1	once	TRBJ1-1	CASSSQGLTNTEAFF	TGTGCCAGTAGTTCACAGGGGCTCACGAACACTGAAGCTTTCTTT
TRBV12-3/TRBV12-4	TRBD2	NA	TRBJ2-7	CASSGSGGFAYEQYF	TGTGCCAGCAGTGGTAGCGGGGGGTTCGCCTACGAGCAGTACTTC
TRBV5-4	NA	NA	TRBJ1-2	CASRSGGFTHGYTF	TGTGCCAGCAGGTCGGGGGGGTTTACACATGGCTACACCTTC
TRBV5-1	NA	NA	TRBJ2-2	CASSLSQGSGELFF	TGCGCCAGCAGCTTATCCCAGGGATCCGGGGAGCTGTTTTTT
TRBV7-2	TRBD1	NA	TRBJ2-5	CASSYRDRKSGQYF	TGTGCCAGCAGTTACCGGGACAGGAAAAGCGGCCAGTACTTC
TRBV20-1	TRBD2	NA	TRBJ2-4	CSARVPLAGDLAKNIQYF	TGCAGTGCTAGAGTCCCCCTAGCGGGGGACCTAGCCAAAAACATTCAGTACTTC
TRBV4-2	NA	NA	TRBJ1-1	CASSQDQGSSVAFF	TGTGCCAGCAGCCAAGATCAGGGGAGCTCGGTGGCTTTCTTT
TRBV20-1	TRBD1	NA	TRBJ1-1	CSASPGQGGTEAFF	TGCAGTGCTAGCCCGGGACAGGGTGGGACTGAAGCTTTCTTT
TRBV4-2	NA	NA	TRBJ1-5	CASSQDWGNQPQHF	TGTGCCAGCAGCCAAGATTGGGGGAATCAGCCCCAGCATTTT
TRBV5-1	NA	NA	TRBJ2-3	CASSQTVEADTQYF	TGCGCCAGCAGCCAGACAGTTGAGGCAGATACGCAGTATTTT
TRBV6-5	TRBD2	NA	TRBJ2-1	CASRGLAFGDEQFF	TGTGCCAGCAGAGGACTAGCCTTCGGGGATGAGCAGTTCTTC
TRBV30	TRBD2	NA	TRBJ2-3	CAWNSGGRTDTQYF	TGTGCCTGGAATTCGGGGGGGCGTACAGATACGCAGTATTTT
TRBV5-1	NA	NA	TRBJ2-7	CASSLDTGTNEQYF	TGCGCCAGCAGCTTGGACACAGGCACGAACGAGCAGTACTTC
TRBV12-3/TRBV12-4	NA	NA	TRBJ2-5	CASSGTVWMAQYF	TGTGCCAGCAGTGGGACTGTCTGGATGGCCCAGTACTTC
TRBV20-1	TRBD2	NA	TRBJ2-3	CSARDAGTSGGLILDTQYF	TGCAGTGCTAGAGACGCCGGGACTAGCGGGGGGTTAATTCTTGATACGCAGTATTTT
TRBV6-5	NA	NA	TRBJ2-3	CASSYSSYRVGTDTQYF	TGTGCCAGCAGTTACTCCTCTTACAGGGTCGGGACAGATACGCAGTATTTT
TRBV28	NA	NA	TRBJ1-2	CASRGGSQGSYGYTF	TGTGCCAGCAGGGGGGGATCACAGGGAAGCTATGGCTACACCTTC
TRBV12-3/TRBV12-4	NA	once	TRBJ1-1	CASSSIGVAEAFF	TGTGCCAGCAGTTCAATCGGGGTCGCTGAAGCTTTCTTT
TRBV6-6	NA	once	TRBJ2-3	CASSYSWGAGTQYF	TGTGCCAGCAGTTACTCTTGGGGGGCCGGTACGCAGTATTTT
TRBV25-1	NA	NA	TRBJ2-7	CASSDFYEQYF	TGTGCCAGCAGTGACTTCTACGAGCAGTACTTC
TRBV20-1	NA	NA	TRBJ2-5	CSAALPPQETQYF	TGCAGTGCGGCTTTACCGCCGCAAGAGACCCAGTACTTC
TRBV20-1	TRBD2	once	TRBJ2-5	CSASRERGIQETQYF	TGCAGTGCTAGTCGGGAGCGGGGTATCCAAGAGACCCAGTACTTC
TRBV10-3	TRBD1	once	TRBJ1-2	CAISATGGGYTF	TGTGCCATCAGTGCAACAGGGGGCGGCTACACCTTC
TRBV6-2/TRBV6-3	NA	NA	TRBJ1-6	CASTPGQSLWDSPLHF	TGTGCCAGCACCCCGGGACAATCTCTGTGGGATTCACCCCTCCACTTT
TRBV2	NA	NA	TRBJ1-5	CASSEGAGVGDQPQHF	TGTGCCAGCAGTGAAGGGGCGGGGGTTGGGGATCAGCCCCAGCATTTT
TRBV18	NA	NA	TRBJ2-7	CASSPATVGEQYF	TGTGCCAGCTCACCCGCGACGGTGGGCGAGCAGTACTTC
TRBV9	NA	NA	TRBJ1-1	CASGSRTEAFF	TGTGCCAGCGGGAGTAGGACTGAAGCTTTCTTT
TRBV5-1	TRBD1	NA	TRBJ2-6	CASSLNRGVAGANVLTF	TGCGCCAGCAGCTTGAACAGGGGAGTGGCTGGGGCCAACGTCCTGACTTTC
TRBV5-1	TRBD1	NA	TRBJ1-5	CASSVGDRSNQPQHF	TGCGCCAGCAGCGTTGGGGACAGGAGCAATCAGCCCCAGCATTTT
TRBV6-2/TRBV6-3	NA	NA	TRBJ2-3	CASRRLPTDTQYF	TGTGCCAGCAGGAGACTTCCCACAGATACGCAGTATTTT
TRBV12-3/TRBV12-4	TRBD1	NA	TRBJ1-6	CASSSRQGNSPLHF	TGTGCCAGCAGTTCCCGACAGGGTAATTCACCCCTCCACTTT